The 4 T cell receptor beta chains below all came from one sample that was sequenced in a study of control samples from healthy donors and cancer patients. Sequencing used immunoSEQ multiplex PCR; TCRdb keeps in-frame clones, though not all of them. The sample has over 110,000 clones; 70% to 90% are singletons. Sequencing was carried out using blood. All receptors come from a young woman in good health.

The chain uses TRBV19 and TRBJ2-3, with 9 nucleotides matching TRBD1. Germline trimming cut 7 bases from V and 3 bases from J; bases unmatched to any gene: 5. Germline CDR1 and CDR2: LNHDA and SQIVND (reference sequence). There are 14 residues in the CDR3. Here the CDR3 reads CASKVGQGTDTQYF. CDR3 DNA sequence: TGTGCCAGTAAAGTGGGACAGGGAACAGATACGCAGTATTTT.

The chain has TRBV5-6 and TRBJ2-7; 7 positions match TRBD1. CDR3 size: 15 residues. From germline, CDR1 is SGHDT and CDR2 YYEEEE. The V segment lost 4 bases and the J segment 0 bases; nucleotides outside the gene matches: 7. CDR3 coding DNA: TGTGCCAGCAGCCCGGCCGGGACAGTCTCCTACGAGCAGTACTTC. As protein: CASSPAGTVSYEQYF.

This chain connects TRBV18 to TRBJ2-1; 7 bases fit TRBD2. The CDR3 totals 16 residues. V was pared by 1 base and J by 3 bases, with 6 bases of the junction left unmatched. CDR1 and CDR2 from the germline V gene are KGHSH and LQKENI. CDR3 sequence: CASSPQRESGYNEQFF. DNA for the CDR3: TGTGCCAGCTCACCACAGCGGGAATCCGGCTACAATGAGCAGTTCTTC.

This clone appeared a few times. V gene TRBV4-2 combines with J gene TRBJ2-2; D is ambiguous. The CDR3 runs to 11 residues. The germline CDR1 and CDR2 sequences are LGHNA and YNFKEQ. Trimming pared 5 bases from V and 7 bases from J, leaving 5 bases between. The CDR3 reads CASSSFGELFF. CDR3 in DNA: TGTGCCAGCAGCTCATTCGGGGAGCTGTTTTTT.